These 14 T cell receptor beta chains came from one sample sequenced in a study of cytomegalovirus exposure and HLA in healthy donors. In the PCR, 60 Vbeta and 13 Jbeta primers were used. Clones were sequenced by immunoSEQ multiplex PCR, and TCRdb holds only the in-frame ones, with some missing. The repertoire consists of roughly 150,000 clones, with around three quarters occurring once and the leading ten covering roughly 1.6%. Sequenced: PBMCs. The receptors here all came from a man in his forties or fifties in good health and CMV-seronegative.

The CDR3 DNA reads TGTGCCAGCAGCTTCGGGCAGGGCAACACTGAAGCTTTCTTT. Protein sequence: CASSFGQGNTEAFF. The rearrangement uses TRBV5-5 and TRBJ1-1, with a possible D match to TRBD1 (5 bases). This CDR3 region has 14 residues. Germline V CDR1 and CDR2: SGHKS, YYEKEE (reference sequence). The V end lost 2 bases, the J end lost 2 bases, and 10 bases lay between the germline ends.

This clone showed up just a few times. The rearrangement uses TRBV28 and TRBJ1-1; tentative D call: TRBD1 (6 bases). This CDR3 contains 14 residues. Germline assignment: CDR1 MDHEN and CDR2 SYDVKM. V was cut by 2 bases and J by 4 bases, with 11 bases left in between. The chain's CDR3 is CASSLTRGRTEAFF. The CDR3 DNA reads TGTGCCAGCAGTTTAACGCGGGGGCGCACTGAAGCTTTCTTT.

The J gene is TRBJ2-2, the V gene TRBV9; 8 nucleotides match TRBD2. Unmatched junction bases numbered 7, after V lost 4 bases and J lost 5 bases. The CDR3 has 15 residues. The V gene's germline CDR1 is SGDLS and CDR2 YYNGEE. The CDR3 spells CASSPGLAGTGELFF. For the CDR3, the DNA is TGTGCCAGCAGCCCCGGACTAGCAGGGACCGGGGAGCTGTTTTTT.

This chain connects TRBV7-2 to TRBJ2-3, with a weak D call TRBD2 (6 bases). Trimming stripped 5 bases from V and 2 bases from J, with 8 bases between. Germline V lookup: CDR1 SGHTA, CDR2 FQGNSA. This CDR3 is 13 amino acids long. For the CDR3, the DNA is TGTGCCAGCAGCAGGCGGGACACAGATACGCAGTATTTT. Translation: CASSRRDTDTQYF.

The chain joins TRBV18 to TRBJ2-7; D gene unclear. Between the trimmed V and J ends, which lost 3 bases and 3 bases, there was a span of 6 bases. Germline CDR1 KGHSH, CDR2 LQKENI. This CDR3 region has 12 residues. The CDR3, as DNA: TGTGCCAGCTCACCGGCCAACTACGAGCAGTACGTC. This translates into CASSPANYEQYV.

The gene calls are TRBV12-5 and TRBJ1-5; 10 positions match TRBD1. J gave up 2 bases and V 7 bases, and 5 bases lay outside the gene matches. Germline values: CDR1 LGHNT, CDR2 FRNRAP. This CDR3 has 15 amino acids. In DNA form, the CDR3 reads TGTGCTAGTGCTGCCGGGACAGGGGGCAATCAGCCCCAGCATTTT. This translates into CASAAGTGGNQPQHF. The full variable domain, completed using reference TRBV12-5 and TRBJ1-5, is DARVTQTPRHKVTEMGQEVTMRCQPILGHNTVFWYRQTMMQGLELLAYFRNRAPLDDSGMPKDRFSAEMPDATLATLKIQPSEPRDSAVYFCASAAGTGGNQPQHFGDGTRLSIL.

The rearrangement uses TRBV5-3 and TRBJ1-2, with TRBD1 as a possible D gene (6 bases). TRBV5-3 is filed as an ORF, its function uncertain. Trimming left V 2 bases short and J 2 bases short, with 13 bases between. The CDR3 loop spans 15 amino acids. The DNA for the CDR3 is TGTGCCAGAAGCTTTCCAGGACAGAGAAACTATGGCTACACCTTC. As protein: CARSFPGQRNYGYTF.

V usage is TRBV27 and J usage is TRBJ1-1; the D is unclear. This CDR3 is 11 amino acids long. Per the germline V gene, CDR1 is MNHEY and CDR2 is SMNVEV (reference sequence). Trimming removed 6 bases from V and 6 bases from J, with 8 bases in between. CDR3 amino acids: CASRSGAEAFF. The CDR3 DNA is TGTGCCAGCAGGTCAGGTGCTGAAGCTTTCTTT.

The chain employs TRBV27 and TRBJ2-2, with 9 bases fitting TRBD1. The CDR3 totals 15 residues. V shed 10 bases and J 0 bases; nucleotides not matched to a gene: 6. From germline, CDR1 is MNHEY and CDR2 SMNVEV (reference sequence). The CDR3: CATKGDRANTGELFF. The CDR3 region has the DNA TGTGCCACCAAAGGGGACAGGGCGAACACCGGGGAGCTGTTTTTT.

The chain has TRBV9 and TRBJ1-3, with D perhaps matching TRBD1 (5 bases). The CDR3 is made up of 14 amino acids. V was trimmed by 0 bases and J by 4 bases, leaving 8 bases between them. In germline, CDR1 is SGDLS, CDR2 YYNGEE. For the CDR3, the DNA is TGTGCCAGCAGCGTAGAAGGGGCCGGAAACACCATATATTTT. Residues: CASSVEGAGNTIYF.

The CDR3 DNA reads TGTGCCAGCATCAGGTTTAGCGGGAACACCGGGGAGCTGTTTTTT. It encodes CASIRFSGNTGELFF. The chain combines TRBV6-5 with TRBJ2-2; maybe TRBD2 (6 bases). CDR1 and CDR2 (germline): MNHEY, SVGAGI. The CDR3 sequence is 15 residues long. The V end was cut by 7 bases, the J end by 1 base, with 13 bases between.

The chain recombines TRBV28 with TRBJ1-6, with D unresolved. This CDR3 has 13 amino acids. The V gene lost 2 bases and the J gene lost 17 bases, with 16 bases spanning the gap. Germline-derived CDR1 and CDR2 are MDHEN and SYDVKM. In DNA, the CDR3 is TGTGCCAGCAGTTTAATCGCCACGGGGTCCGTCCACTTT. Translating gives CASSLIATGSVHF.

The chain has TRBV7-9 and TRBJ1-2; D is undetermined. With 1 base removed from V and 1 base from J, the gap between germline ends came to 13 bases. This CDR3 is 16 amino acids long. CDR1 and CDR2 (germline): SEHNR, FQNEAQ (reference sequence). Written as DNA, the CDR3 is TGTGCCAGCAGCTTAGGGACGGCGGGAATTAACTATGGCTACACCTTC. This gives the protein CASSLGTAGINYGYTF.

The chain uses TRBV5-1 and TRBJ2-1, with no clear D. Germline CDR1 is SGHRS and CDR2 is YFSETQ. The CDR3 totals 14 residues. V lost 1 base to trimming and J lost 3 bases, with 8 bases between them. The chain's CDR3 is CASSLSQDYNEQFF. The CDR3, as DNA: TGCGCCAGCAGCTTGAGTCAGGACTACAATGAGCAGTTCTTC.